This T cell receptor beta chain originates from a study of regulatory T cells in long-lasting Graves disease. Study overall: Over 5 years of antithyroid drugs with positive TSH receptor antibodies was taken to mean persistent Graves' disease.

CDR3-region Arm-PCR and iRepertoire HTBI primers produced the TCR beta libraries. Each CDR3 protein is one row after TCRdb ran MiXCR on the multiplex PCR reads. There are around 400,000 distinct CDR3 sequences in the sample; around a fifth occur only once, and around an eighth lies in the top ten. Time point meaning: persistent/refractory GD, antithyroid drugs over 5 years with positive TRAb. Following extraction of RNA from PBMCs, that RNA was used to make the TCR library. An endocrinology department located in Xi'an, China, was where the patients came from. This CDR3 is built from 15 residues. Looked up from germline, CDR1 is SGHDT and CDR2 is YYEEEE. The ends were cut back, 4 bases at V and 3 bases at J, with 13 bases in the middle.

This sequence was found in a female donor with Graves disease. Here the sequenced sample was peripheral blood mononuclear cells (PBMCs), taken when the disease was refractory, from a patient treated with antithyroid drugs. This chain connects TRBV5-6 to TRBJ1-4; a possible D gene is TRBD1 (5 bases). CDR3 in DNA: TGTGCCAGCAGCCTCATCGGGGGGTCTAATGAAAAACTGTTTTTT. It yields the protein CASSLIGGSNEKLFF.